This entry lists 3 T cell receptor beta chains sequenced from one sample in a study of blood T cells in healthy people across ages. A J-beta primer mix and a sample-barcoded 5' primer were used in a second PCR of about 6 to 12 cycles. TCRdb ran MiXCR on the 5' RACE reads and lists one entry per CDR3 protein. This table has roughly 1,500,000 distinct CDR3 sequences, about 35% appearing once. Sequencing input: blood. These TCRs come from a woman in her 30s in good health.

The chain recombines TRBV28 with TRBJ1-2; no clear D gene. The CDR3 spans 14 residues. Germline lookup yields CDR1 MDHEN and CDR2 SYDVKM. V lost 6 bases and J 2 bases, leaving 13 bases between the germline ends. For the CDR3, the DNA is TGTGCCAGCAGGCGCCAGACGGAAAACTATGGCTACACCTTC. It specifies CASRRQTENYGYTF.

The chain is built from TRBV10-3 and TRBJ2-5, with 7 bases fitting TRBD2. The V gene end was trimmed by 10 bases and the J gene end by 3 bases; junction bases not matched to a gene: 8. Germline values: CDR1 ENHRY, CDR2 SYGVKD. This CDR3 is built from 13 residues. DNA for the CDR3: TGTGCCACCAGGGACTATCAAAAAGAGACCCAGTACTTC. Its translation is CATRDYQKETQYF.

As to this clonotype: One base away lies a much larger clone, so this may be a sequencing read error. Here the CDR3 DNA reads TGTGCCAGCAGCGTCCACAGGAACACTGAAGCTTTCTTT. It yields the protein CASSVHRNTEAFF. The chain employs TRBV3-1 and TRBJ1-1, with D unclear. The CDR3 contains 13 residues. Trimming pared 5 bases from V and 1 base from J, leaving 8 bases between. From germline, CDR1 is LGHDT and CDR2 YNNKEL (reference sequence).